Included here is one TCR beta chain sequence, with context. What antigen it recognizes has not been identified. Nothing much larger sits one base from this clone, and base qualities are not available. Libraries were made using the immunoSEQ multiplex PCR assay. Sourced from immuneACCESS, this table was stored by TCRdb with only in-frame sequences that have V and J called. A share of the clones is absent; for the studies checked, an unresolved V gene accounts for under half, and the remainder has no known explanation. The sample has around 68,000 clones on record, less than 98% of them singletons. The top ten clonotypes cover roughly 0.3% of the sample. For CDR1 and CDR2, the germline V gene lists SGHVS and FQNEAQ. Inclusive of the bounding cysteine and phenylalanine, the CDR3 is 13 residues long. The retained sequence is limited to the CDR3, 39 bases, with the frame set at the first base. The trim is 3 bases for V and 8 bases for J, with a gap of 13 bases between the germline ends.

The sample belongs to a study of technical replicates of blood from several donors (dated by TCRdb to about 2017). Recombination joined TRBV7-8 with TRBJ1-2, with a tentative D gene TRBD1 over 5 matching bases. The sequence was obtained from a human donor in good health. The source material was T cells isolated from PBMCs. The sequenced DNA: TGTGCCAGCAGCTTGGGGTCAGGGAACGGCTACACCTTC. Its translation reads: CASSLGSGNGYTF. Joined to the reference TRBV7-8 and TRBJ1-2 proteins, this CDR3 gives the full variable domain: GAGVSQSPRYKVAKRGQDVALRCDPISGHVSLFWYQQALGQGPEFLTYFQNEAQLDKSGLPSDRFFAERPEGSVSTLKIQRTQQEDSAVYLCASSLGSGNGYTFGSGTRLTVV.